The clone carrying this TCR beta chain has ten or more counts. The CDR3 contains 17 residues. The V gene lost 5 bases and the J gene lost 0 bases, with 20 bases spanning the gap. Germline CDR1 is MGHDK and CDR2 is SYGVNS. This sample was included in a study of glioma-infiltrating T cells. The iRepertoire nested amplicon-rescue multiplex PCR amplified TCR alpha and beta CDR3s from RNA. TCRdb reanalysed the multiplex PCR reads using MiXCR and keeps one entry per CDR3 protein. The table lists about 110,000 distinct CDR3 sequences, 20% to 30% of them singletons. This receptor was obtained from a human donor with low-grade glioma or glioblastoma, undergoing nonglioma brain surgery, or in good health (not recorded which). The chain is built from TRBV25-1 and TRBJ2-7; D might be TRBD2 (6 bases). Sequenced: glioma tissue, nonneoplastic brain tissue, or PBMCs (not recorded which). The CDR3 sequence is CASSNGVWTTVSYEQYF. The CDR3 nucleotides are TGTGCCAGCAGTAATGGAGTTTGGACTACCGTCTCCTACGAGCAGTACTTC.